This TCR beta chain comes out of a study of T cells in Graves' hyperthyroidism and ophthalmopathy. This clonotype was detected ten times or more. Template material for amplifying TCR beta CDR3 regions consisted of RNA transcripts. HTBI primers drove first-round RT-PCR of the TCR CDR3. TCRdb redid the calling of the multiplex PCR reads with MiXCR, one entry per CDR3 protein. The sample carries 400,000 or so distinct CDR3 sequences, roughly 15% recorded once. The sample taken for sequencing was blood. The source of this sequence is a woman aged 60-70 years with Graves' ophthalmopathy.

The CDR3 DNA follows: TGTGCCAGCGGACAGGGACAACTGGAAAAACTGTTTTTT. Amino acids: CASGQGQLEKLFF. The V call is TRBV28, the J call TRBJ1-4, with 8 bases fitting TRBD1. The CDR3 contains 13 residues. CDR1 MDHEN and CDR2 SYDVKM come from the germline V gene. The V and J ends lost 8 bases and 8 bases, in that order; junction bases with no gene match: 7.